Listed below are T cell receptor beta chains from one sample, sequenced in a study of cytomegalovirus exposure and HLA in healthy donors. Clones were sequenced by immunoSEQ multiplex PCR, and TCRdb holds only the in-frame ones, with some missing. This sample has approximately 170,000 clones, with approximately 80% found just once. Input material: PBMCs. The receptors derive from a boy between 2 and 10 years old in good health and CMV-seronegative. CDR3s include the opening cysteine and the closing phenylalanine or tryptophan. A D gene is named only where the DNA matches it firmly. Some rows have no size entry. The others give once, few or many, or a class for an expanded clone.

TGTGCCTCCGGGACTAGCGGGTCTCGGGAGCAGTTCTTC CASGTSGSREQFF TRBD2 TRBV30 - TRBJ2-1
TGCAGCGTTGAAGACAGGGCACGCATGAACACTGAAGCTTTCTTT CSVEDRARMNTEAFF - TRBV29-1 once TRBJ1-1
TGTGCCAGTAGTAATCAACGAGCTAACTATGGCTACACCTTC CASSNQRANYGYTF - TRBV19 - TRBJ1-2
TGCGCCAGCAGCCTAGACGGGATGAACACTGAAGCTTTCTTT CASSLDGMNTEAFF - TRBV4-3 - TRBJ1-1
TGCGCCAGCAGCCTCGGGACTGTTACTTTCTATAATTCACCCCTCCACTTT CASSLGTVTFYNSPLHF - TRBV5-1 - TRBJ1-6
TGTGCCAGCAGTCCCGGGTCCCGGGGTCGCGAGCAGTACTTC CASSPGSRGREQYF - TRBV5-4 - TRBJ2-7
TGTGCCAGCAGCTTTCGTTTCGGACTAGCGGGAGAAGAGACCCAGTACTTC CASSFRFGLAGEETQYF TRBD2 TRBV7-6 - TRBJ2-5
TGCACCAGCAGCCAAGGACGACAGGGCCGGGGCCAAGAGACCCAGTACTTC CTSSQGRQGRGQETQYF - TRBV1 - TRBJ2-5
TGTGCCAGCAGCTTAATGGAGGGTCGGGGGGAGACCCAGTACTTC CASSLMEGRGETQYF - TRBV7-9 - TRBJ2-5
TGTGCCAGCAGTGAATGGGCGCGGCGAGCGGGGAGACAAGAGACCCAGTACTTC CASSEWARRAGRQETQYF TRBD2 TRBV6-1 few TRBJ2-5
TGTGCCAGCAGCACAGGGAATCAGCCCCAGCATTTT CASSTGNQPQHF - TRBV7-9 - TRBJ1-5
TGTGCCAGCAGCCGAGACAGGGGGGGCGGGGAGCTGTTTTTT CASSRDRGGGELFF TRBD1 TRBV6-1 once TRBJ2-2
TGTGCCAGCAGCTGGACTAGCGGTTACGAGCAGTACTTC CASSWTSGYEQYF TRBD2 TRBV5-6 once TRBJ2-7
TGTGCCAGCAGTCCCTTTATCCGGGACACGAAATACGAGCAGTACTTC CASSPFIRDTKYEQYF - TRBV27 - TRBJ2-7
TGTGCCAGCAGCTTACTAGCGGGGGCTCCCACCGGGGAGCTGTTTTTT CASSLLAGAPTGELFF TRBD2 TRBV7-9 - TRBJ2-2
TGTGCCAGCAGTGGGCGGGGGACCTATAATTCACCCCTCCACTTT CASSGRGTYNSPLHF - TRBV6-1 - TRBJ1-6
TGTGCCAGCAGCCTCTCACGGGGAGGGACAGATACGCAGTATTTT CASSLSRGGTDTQYF TRBD2 TRBV9 - TRBJ2-3
TGTGCCAGTAGTATAGTATCGAACACTGAAGCTTTCTTT CASSIVSNTEAFF - TRBV19 - TRBJ1-1
TGTGCCAGTAGTGTCCAGGGGAAAAAGAACTATGGCTACACCTTC CASSVQGKKNYGYTF - TRBV19 - TRBJ1-2
TGTGCCAGCAGCTTATACGAACTAGCGGGAGAATACGAGCAGTACTTC CASSLYELAGEYEQYF TRBD2 TRBV7-2 medium-sized TRBJ2-7
TGTGCCAGCAGCTGGACTAGCGGGACCTCCTACGAGCAGTACTTC CASSWTSGTSYEQYF TRBD2 TRBV7-8 - TRBJ2-7
TGTGCCAGTAGTTCACAGGGGGCCGGGAACACTGAAGCTTTCTTT CASSSQGAGNTEAFF TRBD1 TRBV19 - TRBJ1-1
TGTGCCAGCTCACCAGGAGGGTATCCCTACAATGAGCAGTTCTTC CASSPGGYPYNEQFF - TRBV18 once TRBJ2-1
TGTGCCAGCAGTGGCAGGCCTCGGGGTACTGAAGCTTTCTTT CASSGRPRGTEAFF - TRBV6-1 - TRBJ1-1